This T cell receptor (beta chain) was identified in a study of Ad26.COV2.S vaccination and SARS-CoV-2 variants. The CDR3 loop spans 14 amino acids. Trimming stripped 7 bases from V and 1 base from J, with 15 bases between. The germline V gene encodes CDR1 SGHRS and CDR2 YFSETQ. Treatment of the sample: roughly 19 received Ad26.COV2.S at low or high dose, single or two shots; 5 received placebo; per-sample allocation not given. The investigators took samples on day 63 after the first vaccine or placebo injection. Assay: immunoSEQ multiplex PCR; the TCRdb copy retains only in-frame clones and omits some. The sample has hundreds of thousands of clones; more than 80% are singletons.

This material consisted of peripheral blood, taken in a trial of Ad26.COV2.S vaccine versus placebo. The rearrangement joins TRBV5-1 to TRBJ2-7; no clear D gene. This TCR came from a person between 18 and 60 years old who received the Ad26.COV2.S COVID-19 vaccine or a placebo. The CDR3 DNA sequence: TGCGCCAGCTCTAGAGACACCCCATCCTACGAGCAGTACTTC. Translation: CASSRDTPSYEQYF.